This T cell receptor beta chain was obtained from a study of blood T cell repertoires in COVID-19. Trimming took 4 bases from V and 2 from J; bases not matched to a gene: 5. The CDR3 runs to 14 residues. Germline-derived CDR1 and CDR2 are SQVTM and ANQGSEA. Produced via immunoSEQ multiplex PCR; TCRdb's table is partial and in-frame only. The sample records some 170,000 clones, 60% to 80% being singletons. The TCR sequence derives from a woman in her forties or fifties who had recovered from COVID-19. The sample taken for sequencing was PBMCs or T cells enriched from blood (not recorded which). The rearrangement joins TRBV29-1 to TRBJ1-3; 7 bases map to TRBD1. In DNA, the CDR3 is TGCAGCGTTGTTGACAGGGTTCCTGGAAACACCATATATTTT. Translating gives CSVVDRVPGNTIYF. Drawing the rest from reference TRBV29-1 and TRBJ1-3, the complete variable domain is SAVISQKPSRDICQRGTSLTIQCQVDSQVTMMFWYRQQPGQSLTLIATANQGSEATYESGFVIDKFPISRPNLTFSTLTVSNMSPEDSSIYLCSVVDRVPGNTIYFGEGSWLTVV.